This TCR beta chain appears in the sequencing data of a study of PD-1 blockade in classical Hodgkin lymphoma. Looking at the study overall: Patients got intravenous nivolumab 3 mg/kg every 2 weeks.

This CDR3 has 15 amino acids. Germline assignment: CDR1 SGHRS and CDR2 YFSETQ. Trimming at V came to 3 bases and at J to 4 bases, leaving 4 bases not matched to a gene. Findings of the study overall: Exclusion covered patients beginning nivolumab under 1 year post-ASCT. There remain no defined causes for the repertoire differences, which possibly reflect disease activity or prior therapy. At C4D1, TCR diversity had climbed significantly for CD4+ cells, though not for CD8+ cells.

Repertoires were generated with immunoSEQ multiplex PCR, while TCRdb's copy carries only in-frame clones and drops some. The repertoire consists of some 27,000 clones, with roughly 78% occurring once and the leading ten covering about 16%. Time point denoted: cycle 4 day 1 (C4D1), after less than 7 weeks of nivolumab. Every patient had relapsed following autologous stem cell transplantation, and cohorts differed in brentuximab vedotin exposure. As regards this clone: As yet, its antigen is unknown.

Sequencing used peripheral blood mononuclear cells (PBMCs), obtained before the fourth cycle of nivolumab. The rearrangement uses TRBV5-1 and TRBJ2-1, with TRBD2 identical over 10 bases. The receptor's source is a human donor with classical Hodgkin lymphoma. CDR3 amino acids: CASSSGLATYNEQFF. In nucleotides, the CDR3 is TGCGCCAGCAGCTCGGGACTAGCGACGTACAATGAGCAGTTCTTC.